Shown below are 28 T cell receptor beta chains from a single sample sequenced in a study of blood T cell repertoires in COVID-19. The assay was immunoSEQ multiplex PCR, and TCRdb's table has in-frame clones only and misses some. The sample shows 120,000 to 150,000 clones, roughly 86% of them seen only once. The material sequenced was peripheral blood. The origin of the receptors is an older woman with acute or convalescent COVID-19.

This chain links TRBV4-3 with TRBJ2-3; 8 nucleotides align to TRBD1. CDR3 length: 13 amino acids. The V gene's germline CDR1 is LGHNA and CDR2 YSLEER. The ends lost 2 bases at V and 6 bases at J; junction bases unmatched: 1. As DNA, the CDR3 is TGCGCCAGCAGCCAAAGACAGGGGGATACGCAGTATTTT. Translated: CASSQRQGDTQYF.

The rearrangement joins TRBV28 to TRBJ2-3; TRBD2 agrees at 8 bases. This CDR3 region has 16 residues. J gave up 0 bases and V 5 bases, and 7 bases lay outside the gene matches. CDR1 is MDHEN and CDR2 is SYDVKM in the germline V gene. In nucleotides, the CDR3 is TGTGCCAGCAGTCCCAGCTTAGCGGGGAGCACAGATACGCAGTATTTT. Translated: CASSPSLAGSTDTQYF.

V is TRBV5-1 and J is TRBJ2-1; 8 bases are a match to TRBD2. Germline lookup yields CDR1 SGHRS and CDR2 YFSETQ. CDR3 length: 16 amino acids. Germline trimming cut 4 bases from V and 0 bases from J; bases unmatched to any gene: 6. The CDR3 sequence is CASSPAGGSSYNEQFF. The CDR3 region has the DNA TGCGCCAGCAGCCCCGCGGGGGGCAGCTCCTACAATGAGCAGTTCTTC.

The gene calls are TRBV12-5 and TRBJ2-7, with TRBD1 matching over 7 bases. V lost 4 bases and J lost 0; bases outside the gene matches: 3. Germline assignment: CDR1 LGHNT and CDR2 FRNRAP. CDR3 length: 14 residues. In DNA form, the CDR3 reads TGTGCTAGTGGTTCGGGACAGAGCTCCTACGAGCAGTACTTC. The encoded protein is CASGSGQSSYEQYF.

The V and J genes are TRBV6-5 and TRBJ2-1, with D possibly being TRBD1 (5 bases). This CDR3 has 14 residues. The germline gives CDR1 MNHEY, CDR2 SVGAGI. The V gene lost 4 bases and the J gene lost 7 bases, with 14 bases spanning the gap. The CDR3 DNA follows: TGTGCCAGCAGTTTTTTCCAGGGTAAAAATGAGCAGTTCTTC. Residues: CASSFFQGKNEQFF.

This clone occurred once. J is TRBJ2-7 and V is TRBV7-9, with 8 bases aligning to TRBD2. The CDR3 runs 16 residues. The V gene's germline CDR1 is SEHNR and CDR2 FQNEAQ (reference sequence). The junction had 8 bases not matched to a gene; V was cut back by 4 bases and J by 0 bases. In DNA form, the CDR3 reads TGTGCCAGCAGCTCCCGGGGGGGGAGAAGCTCCTACGAGCAGTACTTC. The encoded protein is CASSSRGGRSSYEQYF.

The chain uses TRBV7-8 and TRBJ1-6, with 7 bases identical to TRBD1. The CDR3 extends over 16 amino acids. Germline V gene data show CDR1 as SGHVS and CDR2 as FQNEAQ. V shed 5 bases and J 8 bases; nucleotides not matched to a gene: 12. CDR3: CASSPLPTGRDSPLHF. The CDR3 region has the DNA TGTGCCAGCAGCCCCCTCCCGACAGGGAGAGATTCACCCCTCCACTTT.

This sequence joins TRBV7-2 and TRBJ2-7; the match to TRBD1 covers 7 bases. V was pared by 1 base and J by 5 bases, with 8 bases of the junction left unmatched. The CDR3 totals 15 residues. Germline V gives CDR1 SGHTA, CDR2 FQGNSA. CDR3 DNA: TGTGCCAGCAGCTTAGGAGGGGGCTTTTCGCACGAGCAGTACTTC. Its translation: CASSLGGGFSHEQYF.

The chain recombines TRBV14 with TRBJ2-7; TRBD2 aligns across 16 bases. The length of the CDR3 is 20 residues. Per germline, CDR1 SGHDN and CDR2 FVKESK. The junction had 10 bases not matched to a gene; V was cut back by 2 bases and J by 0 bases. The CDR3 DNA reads TGTGCCAGCAGCCAAAGCCCGGGACTAGCGGGGGGGCCGGCCTCCTACGAGCAGTACTTC. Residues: CASSQSPGLAGGPASYEQYF.

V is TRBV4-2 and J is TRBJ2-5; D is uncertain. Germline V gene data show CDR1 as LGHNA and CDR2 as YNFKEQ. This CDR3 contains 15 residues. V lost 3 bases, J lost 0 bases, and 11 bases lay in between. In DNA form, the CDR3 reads TGTGCCAGCAGCCAGTCGGTGCTAAACCAAGAGACCCAGTACTTC. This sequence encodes CASSQSVLNQETQYF.

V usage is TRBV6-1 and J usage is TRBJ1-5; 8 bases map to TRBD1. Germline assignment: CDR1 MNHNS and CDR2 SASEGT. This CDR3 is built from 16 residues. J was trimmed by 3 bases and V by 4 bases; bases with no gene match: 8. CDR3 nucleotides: TGTGCCAGCAGTGCCCTGGACAGGGACGACAATCAGCCCCAGCATTTT. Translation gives CASSALDRDDNQPQHF.

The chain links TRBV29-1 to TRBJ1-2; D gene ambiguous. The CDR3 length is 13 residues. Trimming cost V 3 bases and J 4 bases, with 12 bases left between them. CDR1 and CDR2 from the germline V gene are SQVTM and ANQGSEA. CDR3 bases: TGCAGCGTTGACGGGCTTGAGGGCTATGGCTACACCTTC. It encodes CSVDGLEGYGYTF.

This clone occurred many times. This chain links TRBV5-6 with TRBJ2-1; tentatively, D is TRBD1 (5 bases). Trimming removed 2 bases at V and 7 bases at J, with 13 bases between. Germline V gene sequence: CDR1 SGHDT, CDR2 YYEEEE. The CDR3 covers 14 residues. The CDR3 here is CASSFYAQGNEQFF. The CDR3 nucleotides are TGTGCCAGCAGCTTCTATGCGCAGGGAAATGAGCAGTTCTTC.

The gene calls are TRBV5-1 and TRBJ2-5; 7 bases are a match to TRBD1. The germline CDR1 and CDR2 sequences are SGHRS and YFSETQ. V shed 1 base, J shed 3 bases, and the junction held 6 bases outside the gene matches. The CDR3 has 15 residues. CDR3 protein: CASSLTTGKKETQYF. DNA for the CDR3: TGCGCCAGCAGCTTGACGACAGGGAAGAAAGAGACCCAGTACTTC.

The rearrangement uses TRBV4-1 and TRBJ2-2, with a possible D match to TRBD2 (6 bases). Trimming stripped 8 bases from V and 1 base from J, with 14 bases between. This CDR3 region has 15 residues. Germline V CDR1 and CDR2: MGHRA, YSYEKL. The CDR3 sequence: CASGGGAGNTGELFF. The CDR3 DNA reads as TGCGCCAGCGGGGGAGGTGCGGGGAACACCGGGGAGCTGTTTTTT.

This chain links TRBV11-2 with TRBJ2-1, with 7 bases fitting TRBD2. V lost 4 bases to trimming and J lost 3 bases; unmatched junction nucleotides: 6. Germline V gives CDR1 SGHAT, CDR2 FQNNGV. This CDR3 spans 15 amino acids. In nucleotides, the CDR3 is TGTGCCAGCAGCTCAGGACTAGGGAACTACAATGAGCAGTTCTTC. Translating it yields CASSSGLGNYNEQFF.

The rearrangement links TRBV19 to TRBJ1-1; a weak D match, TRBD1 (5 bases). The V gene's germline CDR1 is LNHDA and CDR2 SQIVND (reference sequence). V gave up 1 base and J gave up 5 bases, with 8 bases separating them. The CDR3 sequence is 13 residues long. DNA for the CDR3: TGTGCCAGTAGTATAGTCAGGGAAACTGAAGCTTTCTTT. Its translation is CASSIVRETEAFF.

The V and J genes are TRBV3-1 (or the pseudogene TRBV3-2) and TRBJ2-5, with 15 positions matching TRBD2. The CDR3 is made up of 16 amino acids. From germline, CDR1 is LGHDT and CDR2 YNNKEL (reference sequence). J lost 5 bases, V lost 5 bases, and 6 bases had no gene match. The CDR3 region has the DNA TGTGCCAGCAGCGATGGACTAGCGGGGGGGGCGGAGACCCAGTACTTC. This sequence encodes CASSDGLAGGAETQYF.

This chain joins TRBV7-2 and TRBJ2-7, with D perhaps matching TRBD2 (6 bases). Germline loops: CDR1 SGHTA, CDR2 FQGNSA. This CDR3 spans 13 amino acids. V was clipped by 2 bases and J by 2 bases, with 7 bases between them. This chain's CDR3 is CASSLSGAYEQYF. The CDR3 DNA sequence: TGTGCCAGCAGCTTATCGGGGGCCTACGAGCAGTACTTC.

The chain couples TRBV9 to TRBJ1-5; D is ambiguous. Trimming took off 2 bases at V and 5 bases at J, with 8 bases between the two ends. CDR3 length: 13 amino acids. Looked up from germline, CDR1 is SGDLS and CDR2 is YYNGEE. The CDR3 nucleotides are TGTGCCAGCAGCGTCTTTAGTGATCAGCCCCAGCATTTT. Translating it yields CASSVFSDQPQHF.

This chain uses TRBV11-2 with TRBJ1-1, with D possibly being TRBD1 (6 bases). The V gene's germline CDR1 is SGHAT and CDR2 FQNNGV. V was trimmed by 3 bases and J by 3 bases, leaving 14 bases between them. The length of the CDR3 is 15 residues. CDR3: CASSFRGISYTEAFF. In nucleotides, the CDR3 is TGTGCCAGCAGCTTCAGGGGCATATCGTACACTGAAGCTTTCTTT.

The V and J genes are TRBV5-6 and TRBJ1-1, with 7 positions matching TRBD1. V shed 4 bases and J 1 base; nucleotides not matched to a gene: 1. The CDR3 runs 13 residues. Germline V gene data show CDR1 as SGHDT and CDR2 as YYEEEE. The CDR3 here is CASSRTGNTEAFF. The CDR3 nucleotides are TGTGCCAGCAGCCGGACAGGGAACACTGAAGCTTTCTTT.

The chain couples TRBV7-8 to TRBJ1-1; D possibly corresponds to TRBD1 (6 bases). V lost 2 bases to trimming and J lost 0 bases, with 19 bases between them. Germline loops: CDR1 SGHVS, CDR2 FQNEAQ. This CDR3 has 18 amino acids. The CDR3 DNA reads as TGTGCCAGCAGCTTAAAATACGTATACAGGGACATGAACACTGAAGCTTTCTTT. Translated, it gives CASSLKYVYRDMNTEAFF.

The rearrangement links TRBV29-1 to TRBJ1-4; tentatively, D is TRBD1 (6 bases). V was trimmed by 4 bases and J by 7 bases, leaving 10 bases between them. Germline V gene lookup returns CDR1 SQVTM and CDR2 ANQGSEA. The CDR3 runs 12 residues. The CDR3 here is CSVAGGREKLFF. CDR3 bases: TGCAGCGTTGCGGGGGGCCGTGAAAAACTGTTTTTT. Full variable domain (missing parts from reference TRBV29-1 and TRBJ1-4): SAVISQKPSRDICQRGTSLTIQCQVDSQVTMMFWYRQQPGQSLTLIATANQGSEATYESGFVIDKFPISRPNLTFSTLTVSNMSPEDSSIYLCSVAGGREKLFFGSGTQLSVL.

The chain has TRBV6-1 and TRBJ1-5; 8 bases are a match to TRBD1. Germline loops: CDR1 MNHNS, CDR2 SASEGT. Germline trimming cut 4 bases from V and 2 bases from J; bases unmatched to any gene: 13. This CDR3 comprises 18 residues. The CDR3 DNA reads TGTGCCAGCAGTGGACAGGACAGGGTCCGGGTGGGCAATCAGCCCCAGCATTTT. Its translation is CASSGQDRVRVGNQPQHF.

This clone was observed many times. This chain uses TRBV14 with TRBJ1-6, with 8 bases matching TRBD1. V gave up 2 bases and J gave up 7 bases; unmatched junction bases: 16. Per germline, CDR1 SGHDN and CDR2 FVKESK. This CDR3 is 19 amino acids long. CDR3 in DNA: TGTGCCAGCAGCCAAATTCCATTCTCCGCGGACAGGGCGAATTCACCCCTCCACTTT. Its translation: CASSQIPFSADRANSPLHF. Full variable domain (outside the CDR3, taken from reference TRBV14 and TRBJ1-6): EAGVTQFPSHSVIEKGQTVTLRCDPISGHDNLYWYRRVMGKEIKFLLHFVKESKQDESGMPNNRFLAERTGGTYSTLKVQPAELEDSGVYFCASSQIPFSADRANSPLHFGNGTRLTVT.

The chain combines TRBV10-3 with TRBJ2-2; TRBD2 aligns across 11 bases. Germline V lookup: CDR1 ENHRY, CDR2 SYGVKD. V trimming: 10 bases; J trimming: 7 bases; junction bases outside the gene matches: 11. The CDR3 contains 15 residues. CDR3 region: CATRVAGGLDGELFF. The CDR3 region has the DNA TGTGCCACCCGGGTAGCGGGGGGGCTTGACGGGGAGCTGTTTTTT.

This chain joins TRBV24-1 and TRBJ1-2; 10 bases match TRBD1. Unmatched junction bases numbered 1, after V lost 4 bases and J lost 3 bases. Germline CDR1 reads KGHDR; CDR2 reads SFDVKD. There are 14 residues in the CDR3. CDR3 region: CATSETGGDYGYTF. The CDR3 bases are TGTGCCACCAGTGAGACAGGGGGCGACTATGGCTACACCTTC.